This is a list of T cell receptor beta chains from one sample in a study of regulatory T cells in long-lasting Graves disease. TCRdb passed the multiplex PCR reads through MiXCR, listing each CDR3 protein once. The sample has roughly 300,000 distinct CDR3 sequences; more than 20% are singletons. Material: peripheral blood mononuclear cells (PBMCs), obtained when the disease was refractory, from a patient treated with antithyroid drugs. The receptors come from a female donor with Graves disease. CDR3s include the opening cysteine and the closing phenylalanine or tryptophan. The D gene is left open where the match is weak. Only part of the rows carry a size: once, few, many, or a class if the clone is expanded.

>TRBD2|TRBJ2-5|TRBV11-2|.
CASSLGLAGLETQYF
TGTGCCAGCAGCTTAGGCCTAGCGGGACTAGAGACCCAGTACTTC
>TRBD1|TRBJ1-5|TRBV19|few
CATEPKGTGAIPQHF
TGTGCCACCGAACCTAAGGGGACAGGGGCAATTCCCCAGCATTTT
>.|TRBJ2-7|TRBV2|many
CASSVQSYEQYF
TGTGCCAGCAGTGTCCAGTCTTACGAGCAGTACTTC
>TRBD2|TRBJ2-6|TRBV6-2/TRBV6-3|many
CASSYLAGGPSGANVLTF
TGTGCCAGCAGTTACCTAGCGGGAGGGCCCTCTGGGGCCAACGTCCTGACTTTC
>.|TRBJ1-4|TRBV6-5|many
CASSSGEKLFF
TGTGCCAGCAGTTCAGGTGAAAAACTGTTTTTT
>.|TRBJ2-3|TRBV7-6|.
CASSLRTKGDTQYF
TGTGCCAGCAGCTTAAGGACCAAGGGGGATACGCAGTATTTT
>.|TRBJ1-1|TRBV15|many
CATSRVQWTEAFF
TGTGCCACCAGCAGAGTTCAGTGGACTGAAGCTTTCTTT
>.|TRBJ2-7|TRBV18|many
CASSPSVGVRSYEQYF
TGTGCCAGCTCACCAAGTGTGGGGGTCCGCTCCTACGAGCAGTACTTC
>.|TRBJ2-5|TRBV20-1|few
CSATGVAPTQYF
TGCAGTGCAACCGGGGTTGCTCCGACCCAGTACTTC
>.|TRBJ1-2|TRBV5-5|many
CASSFVTANYGYTF
TGTGCCAGCAGCTTCGTGACAGCCAACTATGGCTACACCTTC
>.|TRBJ1-2|TRBV28|many
CASTLPRGGPEVPNYGYTF
TGTGCCAGCACCCTACCTAGGGGGGGGCCCGAAGTACCTAACTATGGCTACACCTTC
>TRBD1|TRBJ2-7|TRBV28|.
CASRGTGRGVGEQYF
TGTGCCAGCAGGGGGACAGGGAGGGGCGTGGGGGAGCAGTACTTC
>TRBD1|TRBJ2-7|TRBV20-1|few
CSARDNRQGGNEQYF
TGCAGTGCTAGAGATAATAGACAGGGGGGTAACGAGCAGTACTTC
>.|TRBJ1-1|TRBV29-1|.
CSVATNRAAFF
TGCAGCGTGGCGACAAATCGGGCGGCTTTCTTT
>.|TRBJ1-5|TRBV20-1|.
CSARRQNQPQHF
TGCAGTGCTAGGCGCCAGAATCAGCCCCAGCATTTT
>TRBD1|TRBJ1-1|TRBV2|many
CASSQDRVGAFF
TGTGCCAGCAGTCAGGACAGGGTGGGCGCTTTCTTT
>.|TRBJ2-7|TRBV9|.
CASSAYDGSYEQYF
TGTGCCAGCAGCGCGTACGACGGCTCCTACGAGCAGTACTTC
>TRBD1|TRBJ2-7|TRBV27|.
CASSPGTGEAYEQYF
TGTGCCAGCAGTCCCGGGACAGGGGAGGCCTACGAGCAGTACTTC